This TCR beta chain originates from a study of T cell changes during pregnancy in multiple sclerosis. CDR1 is MNHEY and CDR2 is SMNVEV in the germline V gene (reference sequence). The CDR3 has 15 residues. With 3 bases clipped from V and 2 bases from J, the junction kept 5 bases outside the gene matches. TCRdb's table, derived via immunoSEQ multiplex PCR, lists solely in-frame clones and lacks some. The sample shows tens of thousands of clones, 85% to 95% of them seen only once. V is TRBV27 and J is TRBJ2-7, with 9 bases fitting TRBD2. The clonotype was recovered from a female donor with multiple sclerosis, enrolled in a pregnancy study. Sequenced material: CD8+ T cells from peripheral blood mononuclear cells, taken after pregnancy. DNA of the CDR3: TGTGCCAGCAGTTTGAGAGCTAGCGGGGCCTACGAGCAGTACTTC. This encodes CASSLRASGAYEQYF.